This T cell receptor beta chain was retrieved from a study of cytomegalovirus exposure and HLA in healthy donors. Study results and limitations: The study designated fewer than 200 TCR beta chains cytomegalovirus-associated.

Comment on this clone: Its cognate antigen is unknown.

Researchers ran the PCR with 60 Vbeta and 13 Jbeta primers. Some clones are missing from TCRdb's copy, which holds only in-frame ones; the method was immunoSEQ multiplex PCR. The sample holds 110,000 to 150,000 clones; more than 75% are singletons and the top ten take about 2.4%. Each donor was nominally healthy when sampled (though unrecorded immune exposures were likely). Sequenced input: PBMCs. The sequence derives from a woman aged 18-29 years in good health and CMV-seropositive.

CDR3 residues: CASSLVAGGNNEQFF. As DNA, the CDR3 is TGTGCCAGCAGCTTAGTGGCGGGGGGGAACAATGAGCAGTTCTTC. The rearrangement links TRBV7-6 to TRBJ2-1; the match to TRBD2 covers 9 bases. CDR1 is SGHVS and CDR2 is FNYEAQ in the germline V gene. This CDR3 spans 15 amino acids. V shed 1 base and J 5 bases; nucleotides not matched to a gene: 3.